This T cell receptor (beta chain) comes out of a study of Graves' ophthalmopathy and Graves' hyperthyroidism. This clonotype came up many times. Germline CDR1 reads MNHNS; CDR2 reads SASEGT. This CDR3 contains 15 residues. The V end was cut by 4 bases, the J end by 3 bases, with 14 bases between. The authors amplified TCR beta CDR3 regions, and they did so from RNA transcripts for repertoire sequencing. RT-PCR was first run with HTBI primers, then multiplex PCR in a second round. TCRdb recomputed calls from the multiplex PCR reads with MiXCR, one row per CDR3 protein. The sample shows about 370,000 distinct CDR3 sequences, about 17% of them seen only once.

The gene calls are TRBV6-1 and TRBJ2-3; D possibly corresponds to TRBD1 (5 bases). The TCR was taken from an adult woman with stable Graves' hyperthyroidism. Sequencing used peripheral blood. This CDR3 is CASSGRQTATDTQYF. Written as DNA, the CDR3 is TGTGCCAGCAGTGGCCGCCAGACAGCGACAGATACGCAGTATTTT.